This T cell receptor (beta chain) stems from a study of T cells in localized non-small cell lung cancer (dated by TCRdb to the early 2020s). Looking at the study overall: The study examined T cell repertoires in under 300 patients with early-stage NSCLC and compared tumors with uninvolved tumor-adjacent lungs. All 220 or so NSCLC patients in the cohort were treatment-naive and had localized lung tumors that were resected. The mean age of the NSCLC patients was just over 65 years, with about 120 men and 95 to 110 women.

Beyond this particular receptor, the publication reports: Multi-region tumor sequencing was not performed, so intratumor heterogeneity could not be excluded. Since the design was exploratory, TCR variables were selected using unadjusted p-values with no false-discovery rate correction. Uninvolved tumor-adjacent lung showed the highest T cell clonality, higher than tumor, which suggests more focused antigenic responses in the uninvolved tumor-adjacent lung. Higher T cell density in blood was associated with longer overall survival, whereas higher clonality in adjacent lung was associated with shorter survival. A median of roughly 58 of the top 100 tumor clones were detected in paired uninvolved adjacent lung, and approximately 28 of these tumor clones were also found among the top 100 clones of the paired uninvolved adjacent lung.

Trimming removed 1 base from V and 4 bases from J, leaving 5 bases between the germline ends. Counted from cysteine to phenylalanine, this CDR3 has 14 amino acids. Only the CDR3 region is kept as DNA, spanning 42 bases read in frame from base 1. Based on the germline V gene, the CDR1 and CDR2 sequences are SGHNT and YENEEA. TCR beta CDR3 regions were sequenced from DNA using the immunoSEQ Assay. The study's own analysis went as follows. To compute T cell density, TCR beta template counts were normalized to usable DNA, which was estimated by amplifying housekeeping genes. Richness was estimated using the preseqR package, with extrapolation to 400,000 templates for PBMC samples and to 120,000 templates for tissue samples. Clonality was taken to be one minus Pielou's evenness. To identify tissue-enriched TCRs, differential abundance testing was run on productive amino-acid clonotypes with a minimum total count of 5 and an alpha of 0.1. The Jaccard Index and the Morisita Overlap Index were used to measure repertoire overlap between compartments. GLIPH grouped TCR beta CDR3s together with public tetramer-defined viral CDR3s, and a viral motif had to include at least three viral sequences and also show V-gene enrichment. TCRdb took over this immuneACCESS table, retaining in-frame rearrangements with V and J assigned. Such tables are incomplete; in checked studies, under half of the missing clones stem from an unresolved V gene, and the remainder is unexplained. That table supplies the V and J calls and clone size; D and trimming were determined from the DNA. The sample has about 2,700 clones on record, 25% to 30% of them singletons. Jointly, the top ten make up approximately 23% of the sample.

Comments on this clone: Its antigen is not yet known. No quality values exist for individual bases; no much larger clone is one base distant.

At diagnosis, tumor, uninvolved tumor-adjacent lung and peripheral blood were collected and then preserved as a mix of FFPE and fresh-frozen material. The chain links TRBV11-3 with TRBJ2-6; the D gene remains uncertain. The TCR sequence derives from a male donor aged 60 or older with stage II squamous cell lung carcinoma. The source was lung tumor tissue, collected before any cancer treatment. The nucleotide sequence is TGTGCCAGCAGCTTAGGGGCAGGGGCCAACGTCCTGACTTTC. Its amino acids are CASSLGAGANVLTF.